A single TCR beta chain is shown here with its context. Original methodology: Amplification of reference gene primers provided the estimated nucleated cell counts. Generated by immunoSEQ multiplex PCR, the TCRdb table keeps only in-frame clones and is missing some. Clonal size and the V and J genes are those of that table, whereas D and trimming came from the DNA. Among around 180,000 clones, approximately 89% were seen once, and the ten largest hold around 2.7%. Germline values: CDR1 MNHNS, CDR2 SASEGT. V was trimmed by 0 bases and J by 7 bases, leaving 10 bases between them. CDR3 size: 13 residues. The record originates from a study of blood T cell repertoires in COVID-19.

The sequenced sample consisted of peripheral blood. The chain joins TRBV6-1 to TRBJ2-7; a weak D match, TRBD2 (5 bases). This TCR derives from a man aged 35 to 55 with active or convalescent COVID-19. The CDR3 is CASSEARGLEQYF. The CDR3 nucleotides are TGTGCCAGCAGTGAAGCGCGCGGGTTGGAGCAGTACTTC.